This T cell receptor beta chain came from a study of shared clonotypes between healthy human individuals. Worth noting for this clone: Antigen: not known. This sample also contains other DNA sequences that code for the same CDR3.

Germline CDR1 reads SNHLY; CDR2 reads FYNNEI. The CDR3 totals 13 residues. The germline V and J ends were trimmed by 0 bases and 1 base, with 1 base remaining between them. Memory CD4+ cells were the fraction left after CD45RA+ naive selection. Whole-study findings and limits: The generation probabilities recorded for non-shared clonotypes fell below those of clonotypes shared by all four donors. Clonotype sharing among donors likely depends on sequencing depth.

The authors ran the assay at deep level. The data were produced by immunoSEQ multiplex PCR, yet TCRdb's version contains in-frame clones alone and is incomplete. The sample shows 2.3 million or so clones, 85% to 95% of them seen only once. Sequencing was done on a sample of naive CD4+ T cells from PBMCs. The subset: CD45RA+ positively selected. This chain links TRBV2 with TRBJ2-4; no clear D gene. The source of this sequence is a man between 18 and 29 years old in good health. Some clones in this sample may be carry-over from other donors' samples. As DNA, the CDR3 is TGTGCCAGCAGTGAAGCTGCCAAAAACATTCAGTACTTC. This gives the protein CASSEAAKNIQYF. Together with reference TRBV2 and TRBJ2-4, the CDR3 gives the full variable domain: EPEVTQTPSHQVTQMGQEVILRCVPISNHLYFYWYRQILGQKVEFLVSFYNNEISEKSEIFDDQFSVERPDGSNFTLKIRSTKLEDSAMYFCASSEAAKNIQYFGAGTRLSVL.